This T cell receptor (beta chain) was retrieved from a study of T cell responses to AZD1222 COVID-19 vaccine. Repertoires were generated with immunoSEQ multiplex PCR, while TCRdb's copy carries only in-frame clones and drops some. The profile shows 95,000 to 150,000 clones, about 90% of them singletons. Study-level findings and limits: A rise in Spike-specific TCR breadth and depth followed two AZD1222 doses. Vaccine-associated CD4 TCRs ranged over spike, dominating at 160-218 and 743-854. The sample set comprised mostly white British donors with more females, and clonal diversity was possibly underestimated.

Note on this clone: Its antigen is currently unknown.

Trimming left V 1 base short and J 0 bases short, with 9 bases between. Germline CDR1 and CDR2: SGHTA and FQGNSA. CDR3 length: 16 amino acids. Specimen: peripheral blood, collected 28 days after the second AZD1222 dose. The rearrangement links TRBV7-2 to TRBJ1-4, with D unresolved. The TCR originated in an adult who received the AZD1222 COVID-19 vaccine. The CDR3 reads CASSLGQLATNEKLFF. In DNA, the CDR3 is TGTGCCAGCAGCTTAGGCCAGCTTGCAACTAATGAAAAACTGTTTTTT. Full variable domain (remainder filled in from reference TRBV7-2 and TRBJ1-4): GAGVSQSPSNKVTEKGKDVELRCDPISGHTALYWYRQSLGQGLEFLIYFQGNSAPDKSGLPSDRFSAERTGGSVSTLTIQRTQQEDSAVYLCASSLGQLATNEKLFFGSGTQLSVL.